Sequencing of this T cell receptor beta chain was carried out in a study of blood T cell repertoires in COVID-19. About the research overall: Sites across the United States, Italy and Spain contributed samples from acute and convalescent COVID-19. In each case, the material was cDNA or gDNA derived from T cells, B-cell-depleted T cells, or PBMCs.

Original handling: Nucleated cell counts were estimated from reference gene primer amplification. Some clones are missing from TCRdb's copy, which holds only in-frame ones; the method was immunoSEQ multiplex PCR. That table is the source of V, J and clone size, and D and trimming were worked out from the DNA. This table holds about 68,000 clones, 84% found once. Trimming took off 0 bases at V and 1 base at J, with 7 bases between the two ends. The CDR3 extends over 15 amino acids. Germline V CDR1 and CDR2: SGHRS, YFSETQ. The chain recombines TRBV5-1 with TRBJ2-2, with D unclear. This receptor was identified in a man aged 50-60 years with active COVID-19. The sequencing sample was made of peripheral blood. CDR3 region: CASSLVSGNTGELFF. The CDR3, as DNA: TGCGCCAGCAGCTTGGTCTCAGGGAACACCGGGGAGCTGTTTTTT. Complete variable domain (other parts from reference TRBV5-1 and TRBJ2-2): KAGVTQTPRYLIKTRGQQVTLSCSPISGHRSVSWYQQTPGQGLQFLFEYFSETQRNKGNFPGRFSGRQFSNSRSEMNVSTLELGDSALYLCASSLVSGNTGELFFGEGSRLTVL.